This TCR beta chain was obtained from a study of response to subunit inactivated influenza vaccine. Points on this clonotype: The antigen is not known.

TCRdb redid the calling of the RT-PCR reads with MiXCR, one entry per CDR3 protein. Among some 850,000 distinct CDR3 sequences listed, around 20% were seen once. Study outcomes and limitations: The authors suggested that few new T cells are recruited per seasonal influenza vaccination.

From germline, CDR1 is DFQATT and CDR2 SNEGSKA (reference sequence). The length of the CDR3 is 11 residues. This TCR was sampled from a man over 45 who received an inactivated influenza vaccine. Sequences were derived from PBMCs from blood, sampled roughly 5 days after vaccination. The genes are TRBV20-1 and TRBJ2-5; D unresolved. In nucleotides, the CDR3 is TGCACGGTGGTGGCCGCCGAGACCCAGTACTTC. Encoded protein: CTVVAAETQYF.